The 23 T cell receptor beta chains reported below all come from one sample, sequenced in a study of graft-versus-host responses after intestinal transplantation. Assay: immunoSEQ multiplex PCR; the TCRdb copy retains only in-frame clones and omits some. The sample has some 90,000 clones, about 93% seen once; the top ten hold around 0.49%. Antigens for these TCRs are unknown. The sample in question was unstimulated CD8+ T cells sorted from spleen or lymph node cells, obtained before intestinal transplant. These receptors were taken from a human donor who received an intestinal transplant.

The chain combines TRBV7-9 with TRBJ2-7, with TRBD2 matching 11 bases. The V segment lost 4 bases and the J segment 1 base; nucleotides outside the gene matches: 6. CDR1 is SEHNR, CDR2 FQNEAQ, per germline (reference sequence). The CDR3 is 16 residues long. CDR3 sequence: CASSSSGLADSYEQYF. CDR3 in DNA: TGTGCCAGCAGCTCCTCGGGACTAGCGGATTCCTACGAGCAGTACTTC.

The CDR3 protein is CASSLGIGGLTDTQYF. Written as DNA, the CDR3 is TGTGCCAGCAGCTTAGGGATCGGGGGACTCACAGATACGCAGTATTTT. The genes are TRBV11-2 and TRBJ2-3; possibly TRBD2 for D (6 bases). The germline V and J ends were trimmed by 1 base and 2 bases, with 13 bases remaining between them. This CDR3 is built from 16 residues. Per the germline V gene, CDR1 is SGHAT and CDR2 is FQNNGV.

This chain joins TRBV20-1 and TRBJ2-7; D gene unclear. The CDR3 is 10 amino acids. Germline CDR1 reads DFQATT; CDR2 reads SNEGSKA (reference sequence). The germline V and J ends were trimmed by 5 bases and 1 base, with 3 bases remaining between them. DNA of the CDR3: TGCAGTGCTCTTTCCTACGAGCAGTACTTC. It codes for CSALSYEQYF.

Written as DNA, the CDR3 is TGTGCCAGTAGTATAGAGGACAGGGCCTACGAGCAGTACTTC. Its protein is CASSIEDRAYEQYF. This chain joins TRBV19 and TRBJ2-7; 8 bases map to TRBD1. The CDR3 consists of 14 residues. The germline V gene encodes CDR1 LNHDA and CDR2 SQIVND (reference sequence). The J segment lost 2 bases and the V segment lost 0 bases, leaving 0 bases of the junction unmatched. The variable domain in full, with the rest retrieved from reference TRBV19 and TRBJ2-7, is DGGITQSPKYLFRKEGQNVTLSCEQNLNHDAMYWYRQDPGQGLRLIYYSQIVNDFQKGDIAEGYSVSREKKESFPLTVTSAQKNPTAFYLCASSIEDRAYEQYFGPGTRLTVT.

Here the CDR3 DNA reads TGTGCCAGCAGCTTAGGCGGGGGCCCCTACAATGAGCAGTTCTTC. Translated, it gives CASSLGGGPYNEQFF. The chain couples TRBV7-7 to TRBJ2-1, with D perhaps TRBD2 (7 bases). The germline V gene has CDR1 SSHAT and CDR2 FNYEAQ (reference sequence). Trimming removed 1 base at V and 2 bases at J, with 9 bases between. There are 15 residues in the CDR3.

This chain's CDR3 is CASSYWDTGFYEQYF. The CDR3 DNA follows: TGTGCCAGCAGTTACTGGGACACGGGTTTCTACGAGCAGTACTTC. The chain couples TRBV6-5 to TRBJ2-7; tentative D call: TRBD1 (6 bases). Germline lookup yields CDR1 MNHEY and CDR2 SVGAGI. V lost 1 base, J lost 3 bases, and 13 bases lay in between. The CDR3 is 15 residues long.

V is TRBV25-1 and J is TRBJ1-2; D ambiguous. CDR3 length: 10 residues. Trimming shortened V by 4 bases and J by 8 bases, and 5 bases separated the two germline ends. In germline, CDR1 is MGHDK, CDR2 SYGVNS. The CDR3 sequence is CASSAGGYTF. The CDR3 region has the DNA TGTGCCAGCAGTGCGGGGGGCTACACCTTC.

This chain links TRBV11-2 with TRBJ2-7, with 8 bases that match TRBD1. This CDR3 is 16 amino acids long. CDR1 SGHAT and CDR2 FQNNGV come from the germline V gene. Trimming cost V 7 bases and J 0 bases; bases outside gene matches: 11. The CDR3 DNA reads TGTGCCAGCACGCACCCCGACAGGGGCCCCTCCTACGAGCAGTACTTC. Its protein product is CASTHPDRGPSYEQYF.

CDR3 protein: CSVVAGTGTYEQYF. The CDR3 DNA is TGCAGCGTTGTAGCGGGGACAGGGACCTACGAGCAGTACTTC. This chain uses TRBV29-1 with TRBJ2-7; D possibly corresponds to TRBD1 (9 bases). CDR3 length: 14 residues. The V end was cut by 4 bases, the J end by 2 bases, with 15 bases between. The germline V gene has CDR1 SQVTM and CDR2 ANQGSEA.

For the CDR3, the DNA is TGTGCCAGCAGCGTAGGTGCGGGGGCCTACGAGCAGTACTTC. Protein: CASSVGAGAYEQYF. The chain recombines TRBV9 with TRBJ2-7, with TRBD2 identical over 7 bases. CDR3 length equals 14 residues. The trim removed 0 bases at V and 2 bases at J, leaving 2 bases unmatched. CDR1 is SGDLS and CDR2 is YYNGEE in the germline V gene.

This clone has a single count. The chain carries TRBV21-1 and TRBJ2-7; the listed D gene, TRBD1, was not tested against the DNA. TRBV21-1 is reported as a pseudogene. The CDR3 is 13 amino acids. The CDR3 coding sequence is TGTGCCAGCAGCAAAGCAGGGGGCTACGAGCAGTACTTC. Translation gives CASSKAGGYEQYF.

The chain couples TRBV7-6 to TRBJ2-1; D ambiguous. The CDR3 is made up of 16 amino acids. The V and J ends lost 1 base and 4 bases respectively, with 14 bases between them. Germline V gives CDR1 SGHVS, CDR2 FNYEAQ. The CDR3 spells CASSLVPSEGYNEQFF. The CDR3 nucleotides are TGTGCCAGCAGCTTAGTGCCCAGCGAAGGATACAATGAGCAGTTCTTC.

With respect to this clone: Different DNA sequences within this sample yield the same CDR3. The gene calls are TRBV27 and TRBJ2-7, with 9 bases lining up with TRBD2. J lost 3 bases, V lost 5 bases, and 5 bases had no gene match. Per germline, CDR1 MNHEY and CDR2 SMNVEV (reference sequence). The CDR3 covers 14 residues. The CDR3 DNA reads as TGTGCCAGCAGTCCCACGACTAGCGGCTACGAGCAGTACTTC. This codes for CASSPTTSGYEQYF.

CDR3 amino acids: CASSPTSGGAGEQFF. Here the CDR3 DNA reads TGTGCCAGCAGCCCTACTAGCGGGGGGGCGGGTGAGCAGTTCTTC. This chain joins TRBV9 and TRBJ2-1; 13 bases line up with TRBD2. The V segment lost 4 bases and the J segment 9 bases; nucleotides outside the gene matches: 7. The CDR3 length is 15 residues. Germline lookup yields CDR1 SGDLS and CDR2 YYNGEE.

The chain recombines TRBV15 with TRBJ1-5; D might be TRBD1 (5 bases). V was shortened by 0 bases and J by 6 bases, with 9 bases between the two germline ends. The CDR3 has 14 residues. The V gene's germline CDR1 is LNHNV and CDR2 YYDKDF (reference sequence). The CDR3 is CATSRDLQGQPQHF. CDR3 DNA: TGTGCCACCAGCAGAGATCTCCAGGGTCAGCCCCAGCATTTT.

The V call is TRBV25-1, the J call TRBJ1-1, with 8 bases matching TRBD1. V gave up 5 bases and J gave up 4 bases; unmatched junction bases: 6. Germline CDR1 reads MGHDK; CDR2 reads SYGVNS. This CDR3 is 14 amino acids long. The CDR3 DNA follows: TGTGCCAGCAGTACGGATCAGGGGGCCACTGAAGCTTTCTTT. Its translation: CASSTDQGATEAFF.

V gene TRBV7-9 combines with J gene TRBJ2-5; 8 positions match TRBD2. The CDR3 is made up of 16 amino acids. Trimming at V came to 5 bases and at J to 0 bases, leaving 8 bases not matched to a gene. CDR1 SEHNR and CDR2 FQNEAQ come from the germline V gene (reference sequence). The CDR3 region is CASSGRAGDYQETQYF. CDR3 nucleotide sequence: TGTGCCAGCAGCGGACGAGCGGGGGATTACCAAGAGACCCAGTACTTC.

This chain joins TRBV9 and TRBJ2-6, with 11 nucleotides matching TRBD2. Germline CDR1 is SGDLS and CDR2 is YYNGEE. The CDR3 has 18 amino acids. V lost 3 bases to trimming and J lost 1 base; unmatched junction nucleotides: 6. For the CDR3, the DNA is TGTGCCAGCAGCGCGATGACTAGCGGGGTTTCTGGGGCCAACGTCCTGACTTTC. This sequence encodes CASSAMTSGVSGANVLTF.

V gene TRBV19 combines with J gene TRBJ2-7, with 8 positions matching TRBD2. Germline lookup yields CDR1 LNHDA and CDR2 SQIVND (reference sequence). The trim removed 7 bases at V and 0 bases at J, leaving 5 bases unmatched. This CDR3 spans 14 amino acids. As DNA, the CDR3 is TGTGCCAGTACCCTCGGGGGGGGCTCCTACGAGCAGTACTTC. As protein: CASTLGGGSYEQYF.

This chain connects TRBV7-8 to TRBJ2-1; weak D call: TRBD1 (5 bases). The V and J ends lost 3 bases and 6 bases respectively, with 12 bases between them. CDR3 length: 14 residues. CDR1 is SGHVS, CDR2 FQNEAQ, per germline. CDR3 in DNA: TGTGCCAGCAGCTTTTTCAGGGAAAGCAATGAGCAGTTCTTC. Its protein is CASSFFRESNEQFF.

This clone turned up a few times. The chain couples TRBV2 to TRBJ2-1; 7 positions match TRBD2. Trimming removed 0 bases from V and 9 bases from J; junction bases left unmatched: 5. The CDR3 has 14 amino acids. Germline V CDR1 and CDR2: SNHLY, FYNNEI. The CDR3 DNA sequence: TGTGCCAGCAGTGAAGCGGGGGGGTTTAGTGAGCAGTTCTTC. Translating gives CASSEAGGFSEQFF.

The chain is built from TRBV30 and TRBJ1-1; tentatively, D is TRBD1 (6 bases). The V end was cut by 4 bases, the J end by 5 bases, with 8 bases between. The CDR3 has 11 residues. Germline CDR1 and CDR2: GTSNPN and SVGIG (reference sequence). This chain's CDR3 is CAWNRETEAFF. CDR3 DNA sequence: TGTGCCTGGAACAGGGAAACTGAAGCTTTCTTT.

V is TRBV2 and J is TRBJ2-1; TRBD2 agrees at 7 bases. This CDR3 is 15 amino acids long. Trimming removed 3 bases from V and 8 bases from J; junction bases left unmatched: 10. Germline V gives CDR1 SNHLY, CDR2 FYNNEI. CDR3 in DNA: TGTGCCAGCAGTGATATGGGTCGGGAGGACGATGAGCAGTTCTTC. This translates into CASSDMGREDDEQFF.